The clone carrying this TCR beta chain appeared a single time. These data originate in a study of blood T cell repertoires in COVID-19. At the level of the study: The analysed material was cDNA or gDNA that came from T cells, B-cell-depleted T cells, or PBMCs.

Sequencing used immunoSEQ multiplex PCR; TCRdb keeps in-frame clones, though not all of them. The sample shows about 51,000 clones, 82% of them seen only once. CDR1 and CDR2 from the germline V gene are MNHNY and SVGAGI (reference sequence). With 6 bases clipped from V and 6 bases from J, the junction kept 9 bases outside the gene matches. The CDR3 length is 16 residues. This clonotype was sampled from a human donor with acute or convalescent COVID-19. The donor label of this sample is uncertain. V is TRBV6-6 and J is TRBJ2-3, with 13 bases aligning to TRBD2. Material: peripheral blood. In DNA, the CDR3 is TGTGCCAGCAGAAGAGGACTAGCGGGAGCGGTGGATACGCAGTATTTT. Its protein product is CASRRGLAGAVDTQYF.